This is a list of T cell receptor beta chains from one sample in a study of cytomegalovirus exposure and HLA in healthy donors. Some clones are missing from TCRdb's copy, which holds only in-frame ones; the method was immunoSEQ multiplex PCR. The data contain approximately 200,000 clones, 75% to 85% of them singletons. Material: PBMCs. These receptors came from a girl aged 5-17 years in good health and CMV-seropositive. The CDR3 runs from the conserved cysteine through the conserved F or W. Fields, in order: clone size, J gene, D gene, V gene, CDR3 protein, CDR3 DNA. D genes are given only for firm matches. The listing skips clone size in some rows; elsewhere it reads once, few, many or a size class.

abundance: -
j_gene: TRBJ1-1
d_gene: -
v_gene: TRBV7-6
CDR3aa: CASSLGGLGTEAFF
CDR3nt: TGTGCCAGCAGCTTAGGGGGCCTGGGTACTGAAGCTTTCTTT

abundance: -
j_gene: TRBJ2-1
d_gene: TRBD2
v_gene: TRBV7-8
CDR3aa: CASSPSGGTYNEQFF
CDR3nt: TGTGCCAGCAGCCCAAGCGGGGGGACATACAATGAGCAGTTCTTC

abundance: -
j_gene: TRBJ2-7
d_gene: -
v_gene: TRBV7-2
CDR3aa: CASSLRQGGVAAAYEQYF
CDR3nt: TGTGCCAGCAGCTTACGCCAGGGCGGGGTAGCGGCTGCCTACGAGCAGTACTTC

abundance: -
j_gene: TRBJ1-1
d_gene: TRBD1
v_gene: TRBV19
CDR3aa: CASSWDREVTEAFF
CDR3nt: TGTGCCAGTAGTTGGGACAGGGAAGTAACTGAAGCTTTCTTT

abundance: -
j_gene: TRBJ1-3
d_gene: -
v_gene: TRBV30
CDR3aa: CAWKSGAWGDGNTIYF
CDR3nt: TGTGCCTGGAAATCGGGAGCGTGGGGGGATGGAAACACCATATATTTT

abundance: -
j_gene: TRBJ1-5
d_gene: TRBD1
v_gene: TRBV19
CDR3aa: CASSTGQGMGQPQHF
CDR3nt: TGTGCCAGTAGTACGGGACAGGGGATGGGGCAGCCCCAGCATTTT

abundance: few
j_gene: TRBJ1-6
d_gene: -
v_gene: TRBV5-1
CDR3aa: CASSLETWNSPLHF
CDR3nt: TGCGCCAGCAGCTTGGAGACATGGAATTCACCCCTCCACTTT

abundance: -
j_gene: TRBJ1-2
d_gene: TRBD1
v_gene: TRBV4-1
CDR3aa: CASSQGAGQGDGYTF
CDR3nt: TGCGCCAGCAGCCAAGGTGCGGGACAGGGAGATGGCTACACCTTC

abundance: -
j_gene: TRBJ2-2
d_gene: -
v_gene: TRBV25-1
CDR3aa: CASSAGRGELFF
CDR3nt: TGTGCCAGCAGTGCCGGTCGCGGGGAGCTGTTTTTT

abundance: -
j_gene: TRBJ1-2
d_gene: -
v_gene: TRBV11-2
CDR3aa: CASSLAPGGAGYTF
CDR3nt: TGTGCCAGCAGCTTAGCCCCGGGGGGCGCGGGCTACACCTTC

abundance: -
j_gene: TRBJ2-7
d_gene: TRBD1
v_gene: TRBV11-2
CDR3aa: CASSRQGASSEQYF
CDR3nt: TGTGCCAGCAGCCGACAGGGAGCTTCCTCAGAGCAGTACTTC

abundance: -
j_gene: TRBJ2-2
d_gene: -
v_gene: TRBV5-1
CDR3aa: CASSWEPPNTGELFF
CDR3nt: TGCGCCAGCAGCTGGGAGCCACCGAACACCGGGGAGCTGTTTTTT

abundance: -
j_gene: TRBJ2-2
d_gene: -
v_gene: TRBV7-9
CDR3aa: CASSPLSGELFF
CDR3nt: TGTGCCAGCAGCCCTCTATCCGGGGAGCTGTTTTTT

abundance: -
j_gene: TRBJ2-3
d_gene: TRBD2
v_gene: TRBV5-8
CDR3aa: CASSPGTSSGTDTQYF
CDR3nt: TGTGCCAGCAGCCCCGGGACTAGCAGCGGCACAGATACGCAGTATTTT

abundance: -
j_gene: TRBJ2-7
d_gene: -
v_gene: TRBV2
CDR3aa: CASSDQGGSYEQYF
CDR3nt: TGTGCCAGCAGTGATCAGGGGGGCTCCTACGAGCAGTACTTC

abundance: once
j_gene: TRBJ2-7
d_gene: TRBD1
v_gene: TRBV5-6
CDR3aa: CASSRVPGTGNYEQYF
CDR3nt: TGTGCCAGCAGTCGGGTACCCGGGACAGGGAATTACGAGCAGTACTTC

abundance: -
j_gene: TRBJ1-2
d_gene: -
v_gene: TRBV13
CDR3aa: CASSAGKVNYGYTF
CDR3nt: TGTGCCAGCAGCGCGGGAAAGGTTAACTATGGCTACACCTTC

abundance: few
j_gene: TRBJ2-7
d_gene: TRBD2
v_gene: TRBV27
CDR3aa: CASDPRTRSYEQYF
CDR3nt: TGTGCCAGCGACCCTCGGACTAGGAGCTACGAGCAGTACTTC

abundance: -
j_gene: TRBJ2-1
d_gene: TRBD2
v_gene: TRBV19
CDR3aa: CASTQTSGGASEQFF
CDR3nt: TGTGCCAGTACCCAGACTAGCGGGGGGGCAAGTGAGCAGTTCTTC

abundance: once
j_gene: TRBJ2-6
d_gene: -
v_gene: TRBV5-1
CDR3aa: CASSLVSQRVGSSGANVLTF
CDR3nt: TGCGCCAGCAGCTTGGTTTCACAGAGGGTAGGCTCGTCTGGGGCCAACGTCCTGACTTTC

abundance: once
j_gene: TRBJ2-7
d_gene: -
v_gene: TRBV5-4
CDR3aa: CASSLQGTYEQYF
CDR3nt: TGTGCCAGCAGCCTACAGGGTACGTACGAGCAGTACTTC

abundance: -
j_gene: TRBJ2-5
d_gene: TRBD1
v_gene: TRBV2
CDR3aa: CASSEIGQGARETQYF
CDR3nt: TGTGCCAGCAGTGAAATCGGGCAGGGGGCGCGGGAGACCCAGTACTTC

abundance: -
j_gene: TRBJ2-7
d_gene: -
v_gene: TRBV10-2
CDR3aa: CASSVGGPYEQYF
CDR3nt: TGCGCCAGCAGTGTGGGGGGGCCCTACGAGCAGTACTTC

abundance: -
j_gene: TRBJ2-3
d_gene: -
v_gene: TRBV9
CDR3aa: CASSVTGLKSTDTQYF
CDR3nt: TGTGCCAGCAGCGTAACCGGACTCAAAAGCACAGATACGCAGTATTTT

abundance: -
j_gene: TRBJ2-5
d_gene: -
v_gene: TRBV5-4
CDR3aa: CASSPGEGETQYF
CDR3nt: TGTGCCAGCAGCCCGGGAGAGGGGGAGACCCAGTACTTC

abundance: -
j_gene: TRBJ2-2
d_gene: TRBD1
v_gene: TRBV6-4
CDR3aa: CASSLTGDTGELFF
CDR3nt: TGTGCCAGCAGCCTGACAGGGGACACCGGGGAGCTGTTTTTT

abundance: -
j_gene: TRBJ2-3
d_gene: -
v_gene: TRBV5-4
CDR3aa: CANSLSGATTDTQYF
CDR3nt: TGTGCCAACAGCTTATCTGGAGCTACCACAGATACGCAGTATTTT

abundance: -
j_gene: TRBJ2-3
d_gene: -
v_gene: TRBV5-1
CDR3aa: CASSLRGTDTQYF
CDR3nt: TGCGCCAGCAGCTTGAGGGGGACAGATACGCAGTATTTT

abundance: -
j_gene: TRBJ1-1
d_gene: -
v_gene: TRBV5-5
CDR3aa: CASSWGTGGNTEAFF
CDR3nt: TGTGCCAGCAGCTGGGGGACGGGAGGGAACACTGAAGCTTTCTTT